Following are 10 T cell receptor beta chains from one sample sequenced in a study of cytomegalovirus exposure and HLA in healthy donors. It was with 60 Vbeta and 13 Jbeta primers that the PCR ran. Sequencing was performed with immunoSEQ multiplex PCR; in TCRdb, only in-frame clones are kept and a portion is missing. The sample holds under 200,000 clones; roughly 80% are singletons and the top ten take roughly 0.69%. The sample was PBMCs. These receptors were obtained from a young woman in good health and CMV-seronegative.

This chain connects TRBV28 to TRBJ2-1; unclear D gene. The CDR3 runs 15 residues. Trimming stripped 5 bases from V and 8 bases from J, with 19 bases between. CDR1 and CDR2 from the germline V gene are MDHEN and SYDVKM. The CDR3 sequence: CASSPANRGLDEQFF. Here the CDR3 DNA reads TGTGCCAGCAGTCCGGCGAACCGTGGGCTCGATGAGCAGTTCTTC.

This chain links TRBV11-3 with TRBJ1-2; D perhaps matches TRBD1 (5 bases). This CDR3 has 13 residues. Trimming shortened V by 5 bases and J by 3 bases, and 10 bases separated the two germline ends. The germline V gene has CDR1 SGHNT and CDR2 YENEEA. The CDR3 nucleotides are TGTGCCAGCAGCCATGGAGGGGACTATGGCTACACCTTC. The encoded protein is CASSHGGDYGYTF.

The chain has TRBV19 and TRBJ1-1; possibly TRBD1 for D (5 bases). Per the germline V gene, CDR1 is LNHDA and CDR2 is SQIVND (reference sequence). Trimming stripped 3 bases from V and 0 bases from J, with 14 bases between. The CDR3 totals 16 residues. CDR3 nucleotides: TGTGCCAGTAGTATTGGAACTGGGACTGTGAACACTGAAGCTTTCTTT. Protein product: CASSIGTGTVNTEAFF.

The chain combines TRBV28 with TRBJ2-7; D is unresolved. V shed 5 bases and J shed 0 bases, with 14 bases lying between them. Looked up from germline, CDR1 is MDHEN and CDR2 is SYDVKM. The CDR3 loop spans 15 amino acids. The CDR3 here is CASSPLFDSSYEQYF. CDR3 DNA: TGTGCCAGCAGTCCCCTATTCGATAGCTCCTACGAGCAGTACTTC.

The genes are TRBV5-6 and TRBJ1-4; TRBD1 matches 7 bases. Germline CDR1 reads SGHDT; CDR2 reads YYEEEE. CDR3 length equals 16 residues. V dropped 4 bases and J dropped 8; count of bases not matched to a gene: 14. CDR3 in amino acids: CASSIYSGTALEKLFF. CDR3 coding DNA: TGTGCCAGCAGCATTTATAGCGGGACAGCTTTGGAAAAACTGTTTTTT.

This clone showed up just once. J is TRBJ2-1 and V is TRBV5-1, with TRBD1 matching over 11 bases. V was clipped by 3 bases and J by 3 bases; unmatched bases: 2. Germline assignment: CDR1 SGHRS and CDR2 YFSETQ. The CDR3 runs 15 residues. Written as DNA, the CDR3 is TGCGCCAGCAGCTCCGGGACAGGGGGCTACAATGAGCAGTTCTTC. Protein product: CASSSGTGGYNEQFF.

The chain is built from TRBV4-2 and TRBJ2-7; TRBD1 might be the D (6 bases). The CDR3 totals 14 residues. The V end was cut by 1 base, the J end by 5 bases, with 12 bases between. Germline V lookup: CDR1 LGHNA, CDR2 YNFKEQ. CDR3 region: CASSQADSADEQYF. The CDR3 DNA reads as TGTGCCAGCAGCCAAGCGGACAGTGCCGACGAGCAGTACTTC.

The chain joins TRBV5-3 to TRBJ2-7; 12 bases line up with TRBD2. TRBV5-3 is an ORF, with its function uncertain. The CDR3 contains 18 residues. Trimming took 4 bases from V and 0 from J; bases not matched to a gene: 11. CDR3 DNA: TGTGCCAGAAGCAGTAGAGGTCTAGCGGGAGGGTACTCCTACGAGCAGTACTTC. Protein sequence: CARSSRGLAGGYSYEQYF.

This clone has a single count. The chain employs TRBV5-1 and TRBJ1-2; TRBD1 matches at 9 bases. CDR1 and CDR2 (germline): SGHRS, YFSETQ. The V gene end was trimmed by 4 bases and the J gene end by 2 bases; junction bases not matched to a gene: 3. The CDR3 has 14 residues. CDR3 coding DNA: TGCGCCAGCAGCGATACAGGGGGCAACTATGGCTACACCTTC. This sequence encodes CASSDTGGNYGYTF.

The chain employs TRBV9 and TRBJ2-1; TRBD2 matches 8 bases. In germline, CDR1 is SGDLS, CDR2 YYNGEE. V lost 2 bases, J lost 3 bases, and 4 bases stayed unmatched. The length of the CDR3 is 15 residues. CDR3 nucleotide sequence: TGTGCCAGCAGCGTCCGGGAGGGCCTCTACAATGAGCAGTTCTTC. Amino acids: CASSVREGLYNEQFF.